Listed below are T cell receptor beta chains from one sample, sequenced in a study of T cells after somatic rescue of genetic block. This table comes from immunoSEQ multiplex PCR, and its TCRdb copy is limited to in-frame clones, with some not included. The data contain some 67,000 clones, just over 90% of them singletons. Sequencing used peripheral blood mononuclear cells (PBMCs). All receptors derive from a man aged 40-50 years. Both conserved end residues are trimmed from each CDR3.

>TRBV19|11
ASTPAIRTEAF
>TRBV27|12
ASSFGTSGNEQY
>TRBV11-3|12
ASSSGQAQETQY
>TRBV6-1|12
ASREGTDYYGYT
>TRBV2|10
ASSGIGREQY
>TRBV7-9|15
ASSLAHHRETYNEQF
>TRBV27|14
ASSLGSGDTLYEQY
>TRBV18|14
ASSPPTVPNTGELF
>TRBV6-5|12
ASKGLAGASEQY
>TRBV15|12
ATSRAVGVYEQY
>TRBV6-1|13
ASSEDSGPGQPQH
>TRBV5-1|11
ASSQSRGYGYT
>TRBV2|13
ASSDPGKSTDTQY
>TRBV7-2|12
ASSSRGPSYEQY
>TRBV10-3|15
AISESTSGKFTDTQY
>TRBV6-1|11
ASSEGWGGEAF
>TRBV6-5|14
ASSYSGTSGYNEQF
>TRBV7-8|12
ASSPRQIFGEQY
>TRBV18|16
ASSPLAGGVGSYNEQF
>TRBV30|12
AWSVLGYNQPQH
>TRBV5-1|11
ASSPGELGEQY
>TRBV27|12
ASSPSQGEKKLF